The T cell receptor (beta chain) described here comes from a study of blood T cell repertoires in COVID-19. Sequencing used immunoSEQ multiplex PCR; TCRdb keeps in-frame clones, though not all of them. The sample has 65,000 to 85,000 clones, 60% to 85% seen once. In the case of this clone: The same CDR3 can be traced to other DNA sequences in this sample.

V gave up 1 base and J gave up 3 bases; unmatched junction bases: 1. The CDR3 length is 15 residues. Germline V CDR1 and CDR2: LGHDT, YNNKEL (reference sequence). The source is a human donor in a cohort sampled during active COVID-19. The specimen was peripheral blood. V is TRBV3-1 (or the pseudogene TRBV3-2) and J is TRBJ2-3; TRBD2 aligns across 10 bases. CDR3 amino acids: CASSQVAGGTDTQYF. CDR3 nucleotide sequence: TGTGCCAGCAGCCAAGTAGCGGGGGGAACAGATACGCAGTATTTT.